This T cell receptor (beta chain) was documented in a study of blood T cells in healthy people across ages. CDR3 size: 16 residues. V lost 0 bases and J lost 7, with 21 bases in between. CDR1 is DFQATT and CDR2 is SNEGSKA in the germline V gene (reference sequence). Through a sample-barcoded 5' primer and a J-beta primer mix, a second PCR was run for about 6 to 11 cycles. Each CDR3 protein gets one entry after TCRdb re-called the 5' RACE reads with MiXCR. The sample gives about 1.5 million distinct CDR3 sequences, less than 45% of which show up once; less than 5% is in the top ten. The V and J genes are TRBV20-1 and TRBJ1-2, with D possibly being TRBD1 (5 bases). The sample consisted of blood. This receptor was taken from a woman aged 18-35 years in good health. CDR3 nucleotide sequence: TGCAGTGCTAGAGATCACAGGAGGGTTATGATTAGTGGCTACACCTTC. Translating gives CSARDHRRVMISGYTF.